The 26 T cell receptor beta chains listed next were all sequenced from one sample in a study of T cells in women clearing cervical HPV infection. Some clones are missing from TCRdb's copy, which holds only in-frame ones; the method was immunoSEQ multiplex PCR. The specimen's table records about 45,000 clones. Sequenced material: blood buffy coat. These receptors came from a woman between 18 and 69 years old with a cervical HPV16 infection that either progressed to CIN3+ or cleared (not recorded which).

The sequenced CDR3 bases are TGTGCCAGTTCGGACAGACAGGGGATAGGGTCGAGGGGGAGCAATGAG. Amino acids: CASSDRQGIGSRGSNE. In full, the CDR3 reads CASSDRQGIGSRGSNEQFF. The genes are TRBV19 and TRBJ2-1; 8 bases line up with TRBD1. The CDR3 is cut off 3 residues early in the read; its end comes from the germline J gene. The germline V gene has CDR1 LNHDA and CDR2 SQIVND (reference sequence). V gave up 8 bases and J gave up 6 bases; unmatched junction bases: 24. This CDR3 is built from 19 residues. The full variable domain, with the rest looked up from reference TRBV19 and TRBJ2-1, is DGGITQSPKYLFRKEGQNVTLSCEQNLNHDAMYWYRQDPGQGLRLIYYSQIVNDFQKGDIAEGYSVSREKKESFPLTVTSAQKNPTAFYLCASSDRQGIGSRGSNEQFFGPGTRLTVL.

Of note for this clone: The CDR3 end lies 3 residues beyond the end of the read and is filled in from the germline J gene. The V gene is TRBV19, the J gene TRBJ1-2; D possibly corresponds to TRBD1 (6 bases). Germline V CDR1 and CDR2: LNHDA, SQIVND (reference sequence). The CDR3 has 13 amino acids. The part of the CDR3 DNA that was read is TGTGCCAGTAGTGTCTACAGGGTAAGCGGC. Protein: CASSVYRVSG. In full, the CDR3 is CASSVYRVSGYTF.

In regard to this clone: The CDR3 end is not reached by the read, which stops 3 residues before it; the germline J gene fills it in. The rearrangement uses TRBV4-1 and TRBJ2-2; 7 bases fit TRBD1. CDR1 MGHRA and CDR2 YSYEKL come from the germline V gene. The CDR3 consists of 15 residues. V dropped 4 bases and J dropped 1; count of bases not matched to a gene: 3. CDR3 in amino acids: CASSPQGMNTGELFF. The part of the CDR3 DNA that was read is TGCGCCAGCAGCCCACAGGGGATGAACACCGGGGAG.

Of note for this clone: The CDR3 is cut off 3 residues early in the read; its end comes from the germline J gene. This sequence joins TRBV5-5 and TRBJ2-3, with TRBD1 matching over 7 bases. Germline V CDR1 and CDR2: SGHKS, YYEKEE (reference sequence). Trimming removed 3 bases from V and 3 bases from J; junction bases left unmatched: 7. The CDR3 has 15 residues. CDR3 bases read: TGTGCCAGCAGCTACAGGGGTCGTGGGACAGATACG. Translated, it gives CASSYRGRGTDT. The whole CDR3 protein reads CASSYRGRGTDTQYF.

On this clone itself: With the read ending 3 residues before the CDR3 end, the germline J gene is used to fill in that end. The rearrangement links TRBV7-7 to TRBJ2-7; the match to TRBD2 covers 7 bases. The junction had 10 bases not matched to a gene; V was cut back by 5 bases and J by 6 bases. The CDR3 runs 14 residues. Per germline, CDR1 SSHAT and CDR2 FNYEAQ (reference sequence). The CDR3 reads CASSQTSPPSEQYF. The sequenced CDR3 bases are TGTGCCAGCAGCCAGACTAGCCCTCCTTCCGAG. The whole variable domain, remainder taken from reference TRBV7-7 and TRBJ2-7, is GAGVSQSPRYKVTKRGQDVTLRCDPISSHATLYWYQQALGQGPEFLTYFNYEAQPDKSGLPSDRFSAERPEGSISTLTIQRTEQRDSAMYRCASSQTSPPSEQYFGPGTRLTVT.

On this clone itself: With the read ending 3 residues before the CDR3 end, the germline J gene is used to fill in that end. The chain is built from TRBV7-2 and TRBJ2-7; 9 bases match TRBD2. This CDR3 has 15 residues. With V trimmed by 0 bases and J by 4 bases, 4 bases remained unmatched. Per the germline V gene, CDR1 is SGHTA and CDR2 is FQGNSA. The CDR3 spells CASSLARLAAYEQYF. The sequenced CDR3 bases are TGTGCCAGCAGCTTAGCGCGACTAGCGGCTTACGAG.

Notes on this clone: The sequence runs out 3 residues before the end of the CDR3; the remainder is reconstructed from the germline J gene. The chain has TRBV19 and TRBJ1-1, with 9 bases identical to TRBD1. With 4 bases clipped from V and 4 bases from J, the junction kept 4 bases outside the gene matches. The CDR3 length is 14 residues. Looked up from germline, CDR1 is LNHDA and CDR2 is SQIVND (reference sequence). The CDR3 region is CASSKRTGATEAFF. The part of the CDR3 DNA that was read is TGTGCCAGTAGTAAACGGACAGGGGCCACTGAA.

With regard to this clone: The CDR3 is cut off 3 residues early in the read; its end comes from the germline J gene. The gene calls are TRBV6-1 and TRBJ2-7; TRBD1 might be the D (7 bases). The CDR3 has 14 residues. Trimming cost V 3 bases and J 6 bases, with 15 bases left between them. The germline gives CDR1 MNHNS, CDR2 SASEGT. Partial CDR3 DNA: TGTGCCAGCAGTGACCTCAGGGGGGTTGGCGAG. As protein: CASSDLRGVGE. The complete CDR3 sequence is CASSDLRGVGEQYF.

A note on this clone: The observed sequence ends 3 residues before the CDR3 terminus, with the missing tail filled in from the germline J gene. The chain employs TRBV18 and TRBJ1-2; tentatively, D is TRBD1 (5 bases). Germline lookup yields CDR1 KGHSH and CDR2 LQKENI. The CDR3 extends over 14 amino acids. This CDR3 is CASSPGQGLMDYTF. The covered CDR3 bases are TGTGCCAGCTCACCAGGCCAGGGTTTAATGGAC.

As to this clone: The read stops 3 residues short of the end of the CDR3; the missing end is completed from the germline J gene. V usage is TRBV13 and J usage is TRBJ2-7, with TRBD1 matching over 8 bases. Trimming took 0 bases from V and 3 from J; bases not matched to a gene: 4. Germline values: CDR1 PRHDT, CDR2 FYEKMQ (reference sequence). The CDR3 loop spans 15 amino acids. The CDR3 sequence is CASSLGGTGNYEQYF. CDR3 DNA, as far as it was read: TGTGCCAGCAGCTTAGGCGGGACAGGAAACTACGAG.

As to this clone: The read gets to within 3 residues of the CDR3 end, and the germline J gene fills in the rest. The V gene is TRBV10-2, the J gene TRBJ2-2, with 8 positions matching TRBD2. Unmatched junction bases numbered 8, after V lost 7 bases and J lost 7 bases. This CDR3 contains 14 residues. Germline values: CDR1 WSHSY, CDR2 SAAADI. The CDR3 reads CASNTRGGDGELFF. The part of the CDR3 DNA that was read is TGCGCCAGCAATACTCGGGGGGGGGACGGGGAG.

Worth noting for this clone: The read stops 3 residues short of the end of the CDR3; the missing end is completed from the germline J gene. V and J are TRBV19 and TRBJ2-7; D might be TRBD1 or TRBD2, each matching 5 bases. V gave up 2 bases and J gave up 5 bases, with 7 bases separating them. This CDR3 region has 12 residues. Germline-derived CDR1 and CDR2 are LNHDA and SQIVND (reference sequence). The sequenced part of the CDR3 DNA is TGTGCCAGTAGTATAAGGGGAGACGAG. It yields the protein CASSIRGDE. Given in full, the CDR3 is CASSIRGDEQYF.

Notes on this clone: Read coverage stops 3 residues before the CDR3 terminus; the germline J gene supplies the remainder. The chain has TRBV2 and TRBJ2-5, with TRBD2 identical over 7 bases. The CDR3 is 14 residues long. V dropped 7 bases and J dropped 0; count of bases not matched to a gene: 5. Per germline, CDR1 SNHLY and CDR2 FYNNEI. CDR3 sequence: CASTLAGNQETQYF. The sequenced part of the CDR3 DNA is TGTGCCAGCACCTTAGCGGGTAACCAAGAGACC.

As regards this clone: The read comes to an end 3 residues before the CDR3 does, leaving the germline J gene to fill in the end. V usage is TRBV4-1 and J usage is TRBJ1-2; D ambiguous. From germline, CDR1 is MGHRA and CDR2 YSYEKL. With 6 bases removed from V and 5 bases from J, the gap between germline ends came to 7 bases. CDR3 length: 11 amino acids. The CDR3 sequence is CASRHNYGYTF. CDR3 bases read: TGCGCCAGCAGACACAATTATGGC.

Note on this clone: The read is 3 residues too short to cover the CDR3 end, so that end is filled in from the germline J gene. The sample holds other DNA sequences that translate to the same CDR3. The gene calls are TRBV18 and TRBJ1-3; D is possibly TRBD1 (6 bases). The CDR3 runs 17 residues. V lost 3 bases and J lost 0, with 15 bases in between. The germline V gene has CDR1 KGHSH and CDR2 LQKENI. The covered CDR3 bases are TGTGCCAGCTCACCGCGATCGACAGGAGACTCTGGAAACACC. Translated: CASSPRSTGDSGNT. Given in full, the CDR3 is CASSPRSTGDSGNTIYF.

In the case of this clone: Coverage ceases 3 residues before the CDR3 finishes, and the germline J gene fills in the end. This rearrangement joins TRBV20-1 to TRBJ2-3; 12 bases line up with TRBD2. This CDR3 region has 14 residues. In germline, CDR1 is DFQATT, CDR2 SNEGSKA (reference sequence). Trimming removed 6 bases from V and 4 bases from J; junction bases left unmatched: 5. The CDR3 sequence: CSAPTSGGADTQYF. The CDR3 DNA, read in part, is TGCAGTGCGCCGACTAGCGGGGGCGCAGATACG.

As concerns this clone: The CDR3 is cut off 3 residues early in the read; its end comes from the germline J gene. This rearrangement joins TRBV20-1 to TRBJ1-6; D unclear. The V and J ends lost 2 bases and 9 bases respectively, with 14 bases between them. Germline V gene data show CDR1 as DFQATT and CDR2 as SNEGSKA (reference sequence). The length of the CDR3 is 14 residues. Incomplete CDR3 DNA: TGCAGTGCTAGAAACGGCGGAGGTAGTTCACCC. Protein product: CSARNGGGSSP. The entire CDR3 protein is CSARNGGGSSPLHF.

Note on this clone: The read comes to an end 3 residues before the CDR3 does, leaving the germline J gene to fill in the end. The V and J genes are TRBV18 and TRBJ1-1; 9 nucleotides agree with TRBD1. The V segment lost 3 bases and the J segment 3 bases; nucleotides outside the gene matches: 5. CDR1 and CDR2 (germline): KGHSH, LQKENI. The CDR3 covers 15 residues. The CDR3 loop is CASSPGTGYDTEAFF. The CDR3 DNA, read in part, is TGTGCCAGCTCACCGGGGACAGGGTATGACACTGAA.

A remark on this clone: The DNA ends 3 residues before the CDR3 does, and the rest of the CDR3 is filled in from the germline J gene. The rearrangement links TRBV20-1 to TRBJ1-2, with D uncertain. CDR1 and CDR2 from the germline V gene are DFQATT and SNEGSKA (reference sequence). The CDR3 has 15 residues. With 0 bases removed from V and 2 bases from J, the gap between germline ends came to 13 bases. CDR3 bases read: TGCAGTGCTAGAGAGGGCGGGGAGAGGAACTATGGC. This translates into CSAREGGERNYG. The entire CDR3 reads CSAREGGERNYGYTF.

The CDR3 sequence is CASSLDMYQETQYF. The sequenced part of the CDR3 DNA is TGCGCCAGCAGCTTGGATATGTACCAAGAGACC. This chain links TRBV5-1 with TRBJ2-5, with D uncertain. The CDR3 end is not reached by the read, which stops 3 residues before it; the germline J gene fills it in. V lost 0 bases, J lost 0 bases, and 6 bases lay in between. Germline values: CDR1 SGHRS, CDR2 YFSETQ. This CDR3 has 14 amino acids.

Points on this clone: The read halts 3 residues ahead of the CDR3 end, with the missing end drawn from the germline J gene. V and J are TRBV2 and TRBJ2-7, with D uncertain. Germline V lookup: CDR1 SNHLY, CDR2 FYNNEI. Trimming pared 2 bases from V and 4 bases from J, leaving 6 bases between. The CDR3 sequence is 12 residues long. The CDR3 region is CASSESRYEQYF. The sequenced part of the CDR3 DNA is TGTGCCAGCAGTGAAAGCCGGTACGAG.

This chain's CDR3 is CASSGSSGRADEQFF. CDR3 DNA (partial): TGTGCCAGCAGTGGGTCTAGCGGGAGGGCCGATGAG. This chain links TRBV6-4 with TRBJ2-1; TRBD2 matches at 12 bases. The read ends 3 residues before the CDR3 terminus; that terminus is restored from the germline J gene. This CDR3 has 15 amino acids. The germline gives CDR1 MRHNA, CDR2 SNTAGT. Losses at the gene ends were 4 bases for V and 8 bases for J; bases not matched to a gene: 6.

Concerning this clone itself: A junction boundary mismatches the germline segment, possibly from a read error. CDR3 DNA (partial): TGCGCCAGCAGCCAAGGCAGGGGTCAGCCC. Protein product: CASSQGRGQP. Given in full, the CDR3 is CASSQGRGQPQHF. The chain couples TRBV4-2 to TRBJ1-5; maybe TRBD1 (6 bases). The observed sequence ends 3 residues before the CDR3 terminus, with the missing tail filled in from the germline J gene. The germline CDR1 and CDR2 sequences are LGHNA and YNFKEQ. The CDR3 has 13 residues.

The CDR3 bases that were read are TGTGCCAGCTCATTCCGGGACAGGGGCTACGAC. Protein: CASSFRDRGYD. The full-length CDR3 reads as CASSFRDRGYDYTF. The chain carries TRBV18 and TRBJ1-2; 10 positions match TRBD1. The CDR3 end is not reached by the read, which stops 3 residues before it; the germline J gene fills it in. The CDR3 is made up of 14 amino acids. Germline V lookup: CDR1 KGHSH, CDR2 LQKENI.

Comments on this clone: With the read ending 3 residues before the CDR3 end, the germline J gene is used to fill in that end. The V gene is TRBV7-6, the J gene TRBJ1-4, with D maybe TRBD1 (6 bases). Trimming left V 5 bases short and J 5 bases short, with 12 bases between. The CDR3 runs 14 residues. CDR1 and CDR2 from the germline V gene are SGHVS and FNYEAQ. This CDR3 reads CASSGGKQNEKLFF. The covered CDR3 bases are TGTGCCAGCAGCGGGGGCAAACAGAATGAAAAA. Full variable domain (outside the CDR3, taken from reference TRBV7-6 and TRBJ1-4): GAGVSQSPRYKVTKRGQDVALRCDPISGHVSLYWYRQALGQGPEFLTYFNYEAQQDKSGLPNDRFSAERPEGSISTLTIQRTEQRDSAMYRCASSGGKQNEKLFFGSGTQLSVL.

With regard to this clone: The sequenced fragment ends 3 residues before the CDR3 boundary, so the rest is inferred from the germline J gene. This chain uses TRBV30 with TRBJ1-2; D may be TRBD1 (6 bases). The length of the CDR3 is 14 residues. Germline V gene lookup returns CDR1 GTSNPN and CDR2 SVGIG (reference sequence). The CDR3 reads CAWGRDDRLHGYTF. CDR3 DNA, as far as it was read: TGTGCCTGGGGCCGTGATGACAGGCTCCACGGC. Together with reference TRBV30 and TRBJ1-2, the CDR3 gives the full variable domain: SQTIHQWPATLVQPVGSPLSLECTVEGTSNPNLYWYRQAAGRGLQLLFYSVGIGQISSEVPQNLSASRPQDRQFILSSKKLLLSDSGFYLCAWGRDDRLHGYTFGSGTRLTVV.